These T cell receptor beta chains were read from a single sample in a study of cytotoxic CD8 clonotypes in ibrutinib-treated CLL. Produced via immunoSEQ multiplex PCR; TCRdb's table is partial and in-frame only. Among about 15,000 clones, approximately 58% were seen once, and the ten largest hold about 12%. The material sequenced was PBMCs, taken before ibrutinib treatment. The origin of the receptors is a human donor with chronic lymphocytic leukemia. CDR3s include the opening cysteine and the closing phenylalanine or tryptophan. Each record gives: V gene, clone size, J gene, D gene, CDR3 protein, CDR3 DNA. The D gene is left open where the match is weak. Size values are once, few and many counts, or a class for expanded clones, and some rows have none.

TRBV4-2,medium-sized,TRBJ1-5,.,CASSQERGQPQHF,TGTGCCAGCAGCCAAGAAAGGGGACAGCCCCAGCATTTT
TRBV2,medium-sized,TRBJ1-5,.,CASSLRVPQPQHF,TGTGCCAGCAGTCTCAGGGTCCCTCAGCCCCAGCATTTT
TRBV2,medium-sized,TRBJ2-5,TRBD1,CASNQGQGQETQYF,TGTGCCAGCAACCAGGGACAGGGACAAGAGACCCAGTACTTC
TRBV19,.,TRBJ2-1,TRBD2,CASSNRLAGSSYNEQFF,TGTGCCAGTAGTAATCGTCTAGCGGGGTCGTCCTACAATGAGCAGTTCTTC
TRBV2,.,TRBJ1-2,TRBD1,CASSASTGGPIQSGYTF,TGTGCCAGCAGTGCGTCGACAGGGGGCCCGATCCAGAGTGGCTACACCTTC
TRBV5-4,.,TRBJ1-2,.,CASTVRGRGSGYGYTF,TGTGCCAGCACTGTGAGGGGCAGGGGATCTGGCTATGGCTACACCTTC
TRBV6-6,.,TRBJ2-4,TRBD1,CASRGQGSEVQYF,TGTGCCAGCAGGGGACAGGGGTCGGAGGTTCAGTACTTC
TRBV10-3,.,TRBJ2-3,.,CAIKLGLSTDTQYF,TGTGCCATCAAGCTGGGGCTTAGCACAGATACGCAGTATTTT
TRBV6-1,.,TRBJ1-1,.,CASRQGGTEAFF,TGTGCCAGCAGACAGGGTGGCACTGAAGCTTTCTTT
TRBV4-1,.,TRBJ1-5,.,CASSQEGSADQPQHF,TGCGCCAGCAGCCAAGAGGGTTCCGCCGATCAGCCCCAGCATTTT
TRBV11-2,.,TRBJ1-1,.,CASSLNPSVGAFF,TGTGCCAGCAGCCTAAACCCCTCGGTAGGGGCTTTCTTT
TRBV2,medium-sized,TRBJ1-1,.,CASSEALRTDNTEAFF,TGTGCCAGCAGTGAAGCGCTTAGGACAGATAACACTGAAGCTTTCTTT
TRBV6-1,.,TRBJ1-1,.,CASRSQLLTGTEAFF,TGTGCCAGCAGATCACAACTTCTCACTGGGACTGAAGCTTTCTTT
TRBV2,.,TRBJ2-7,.,CASRVGENYEQYF,TGTGCCAGCAGAGTGGGGGAAAACTACGAGCAGTACTTC
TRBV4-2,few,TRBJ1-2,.,CASSQDGRGNYGYTF,TGTGCCAGCAGCCAAGACGGCAGGGGAAACTATGGCTACACCTTC
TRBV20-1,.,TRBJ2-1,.,CSSNEQFF,TGCAGCTCAAATGAGCAGTTCTTC
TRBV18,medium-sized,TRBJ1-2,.,CASSPMPGDGYTF,TGTGCCAGCTCACCAATGCCAGGGGATGGCTACACCTTC
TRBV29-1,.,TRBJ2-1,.,CSGSLGSNEQFF,TGCAGCGGGTCTTTAGGGTCCAATGAGCAGTTCTTC
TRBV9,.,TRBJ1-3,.,CASSVVDTFSGNTIYF,TGTGCCAGCAGCGTAGTCGACACTTTCTCTGGAAACACCATATATTTT
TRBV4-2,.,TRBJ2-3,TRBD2,CASSHLSGGGDTQYF,TGTGCCAGCAGCCATCTGTCGGGAGGTGGAGATACGCAGTATTTT
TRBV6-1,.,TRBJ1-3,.,CASNPDRRNTIYF,TGTGCCAGCAACCCTGACAGGAGAAACACCATATATTTT
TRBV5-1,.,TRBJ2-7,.,CASSFSWTVFSRGPYEQYF,TGCGCCAGCAGCTTTTCATGGACAGTTTTTTCTCGGGGCCCCTACGAGCAGTACTTC
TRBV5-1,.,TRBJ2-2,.,CASSLVVAGGELFF,TGCGCCAGCAGCTTGGTGGTGGCTGGCGGGGAGCTGTTTTTT
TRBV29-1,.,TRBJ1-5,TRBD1,CSVRQGNQPQHF,TGCAGCGTAAGACAGGGAAATCAGCCCCAGCATTTT
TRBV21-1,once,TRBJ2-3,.,CASSKKRGEEGATDTQYF,TGTGCCAGCAGCAAAAAGAGGGGGGAGGAGGGAGCCACAGATACGCAGTATTTT
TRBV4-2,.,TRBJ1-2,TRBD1,CASRYTGTGGYGYTF,TGTGCCAGCAGGTATACTGGGACAGGAGGCTATGGCTACACCTTC
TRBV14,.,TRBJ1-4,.,CASSMRVYSANEKLFF,TGTGCCAGCAGCATGCGGGTTTATAGCGCTAATGAAAAACTGTTTTTT
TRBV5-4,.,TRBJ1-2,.,CASKKQGVYGYTF,TGTGCCAGCAAGAAACAGGGAGTCTATGGCTACACCTTC
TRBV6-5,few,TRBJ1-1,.,CASGGRAYTEAFF,TGTGCCAGCGGGGGCAGGGCGTACACTGAAGCTTTCTTT
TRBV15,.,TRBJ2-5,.,CATSRVGPSRETQYF,TGTGCCACCAGCAGAGTGGGGCCGAGTCGGGAGACCCAGTACTTC
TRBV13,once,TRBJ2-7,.,CASSPLGEWEQYF,TGTGCCAGCAGCCCATTGGGGGAGTGGGAGCAGTACTTC
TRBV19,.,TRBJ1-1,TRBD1,CASSIVTGGVLNTEAFF,TGTGCCAGTAGTATAGTAACAGGGGGCGTACTGAACACTGAAGCTTTCTTT
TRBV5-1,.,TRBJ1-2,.,CASSLGLYGYTF,TGCGCCAGCAGCCTCGGTCTCTATGGCTACACCTTC
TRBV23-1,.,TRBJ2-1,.,CASSQSLRGSHSEQFF,TGCGCCAGCAGTCAATCTCTCAGGGGATCGCACAGTGAGCAGTTCTTC
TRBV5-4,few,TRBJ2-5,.,CASSLSVQETQYF,TGTGCCAGCAGCTTGTCTGTCCAAGAGACCCAGTACTTC
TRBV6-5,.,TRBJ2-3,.,CASRPDTQYF,TGTGCCAGCAGGCCGGATACGCAGTATTTT
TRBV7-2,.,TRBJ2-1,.,CASSLTAGLGEQFF,TGTGCCAGCAGCTTAACCGCGGGTCTCGGGGAGCAGTTCTTC
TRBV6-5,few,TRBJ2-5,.,CASPSPDQETQYF,TGTGCCAGTCCCTCCCCGGACCAAGAGACCCAGTACTTC
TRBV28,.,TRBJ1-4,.,CASSFQVRWTTNEKLFF,TGTGCCAGCAGTTTTCAGGTTCGATGGACAACTAATGAAAAACTGTTTTTT
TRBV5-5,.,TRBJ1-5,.,CASSAGASFQPQHF,TGTGCCAGCAGTGCAGGGGCGTCCTTTCAGCCCCAGCATTTT
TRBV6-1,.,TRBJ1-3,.,CASSEVAAAQALSGNTIYF,TGTGCCAGCAGTGAAGTAGCGGCAGCACAGGCACTCTCTGGAAACACCATATATTTT
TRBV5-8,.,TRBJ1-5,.,CASSLSGGAGQPQHF,TGTGCCAGCAGCTTGAGTGGGGGCGCGGGTCAGCCCCAGCATTTT
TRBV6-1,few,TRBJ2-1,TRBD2,CASSSSGPYNEQFF,TGTGCCAGCAGCTCTAGCGGACCCTACAATGAGCAGTTCTTC
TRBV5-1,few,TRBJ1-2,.,CASSALGSAGGYTF,TGCGCCAGCAGCGCCCTCGGGTCCGCGGGTGGCTACACCTTC
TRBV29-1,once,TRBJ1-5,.,CSVETGVNQPQHF,TGCAGCGTCGAAACGGGGGTAAATCAGCCCCAGCATTTT
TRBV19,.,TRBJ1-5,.,CASSSLGRGRNQPQHF,TGTGCCAGTAGTAGTCTGGGCAGGGGAAGGAATCAGCCCCAGCATTTT
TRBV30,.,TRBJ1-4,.,CALYYPGTNEKLFF,TGTGCCTTATACTATCCCGGGACAAATGAAAAACTGTTTTTT
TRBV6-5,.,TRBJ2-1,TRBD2,CASSYSRTSGRGEQFF,TGTGCCAGCAGTTACTCCCGGACTAGCGGGAGGGGTGAGCAGTTCTTC
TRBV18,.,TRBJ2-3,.,CASSPREDTQYF,TGTGCCAGCTCACCGCGGGAAGATACGCAGTATTTT
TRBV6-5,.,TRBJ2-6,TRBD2,CASGLAGANVLTF,TGTGCCAGCGGACTAGCTGGGGCCAACGTCCTGACTTTC
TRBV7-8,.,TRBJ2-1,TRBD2,CASSLYGSGSSYNEQFF,TGTGCCAGCAGCTTATATGGAAGCGGGAGCTCCTACAATGAGCAGTTCTTC
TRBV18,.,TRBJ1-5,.,CASSEVGTDQPQHF,TGTGCCAGCTCAGAGGTAGGCACCGATCAGCCCCAGCATTTT
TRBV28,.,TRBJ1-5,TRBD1,CASSFNRGQPQHF,TGTGCCAGCAGTTTTAACAGGGGGCAGCCCCAGCATTTT
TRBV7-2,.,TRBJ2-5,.,CASSLESGLETQYF,TGTGCCAGCAGCTTAGAGTCCGGGTTGGAGACCCAGTACTTC
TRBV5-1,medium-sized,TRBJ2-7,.,CASSLGRGFEQYF,TGCGCCAGCAGCTTGGGGAGGGGGTTCGAGCAGTACTTC
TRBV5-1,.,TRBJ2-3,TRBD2,CASSLVLLAGGSDTQYF,TGCGCCAGCAGCTTGGTACTACTAGCGGGGGGCTCAGATACGCAGTATTTT
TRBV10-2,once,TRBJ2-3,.,CTSSERGSGITDTQYF,TGCACCAGCAGTGAAAGAGGTAGCGGAATCACAGATACGCAGTATTTT